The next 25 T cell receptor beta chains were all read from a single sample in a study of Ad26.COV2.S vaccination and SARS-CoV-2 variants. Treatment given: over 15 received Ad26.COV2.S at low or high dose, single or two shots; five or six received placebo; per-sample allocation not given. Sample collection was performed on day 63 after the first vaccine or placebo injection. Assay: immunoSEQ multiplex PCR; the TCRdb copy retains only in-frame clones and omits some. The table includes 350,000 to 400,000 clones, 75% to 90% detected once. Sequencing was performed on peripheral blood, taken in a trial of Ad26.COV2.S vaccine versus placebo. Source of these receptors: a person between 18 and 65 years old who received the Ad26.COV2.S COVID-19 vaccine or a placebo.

CDR3 in amino acids: CASSSWGENSEQFF. The CDR3 DNA follows: TGTGCCAGCAGCTCCTGGGGAGAGAACAGTGAGCAGTTCTTC. J is TRBJ2-1 and V is TRBV6-6, with D maybe TRBD2 (5 bases). The germline V gene encodes CDR1 MNHNY and CDR2 SVGAGI (reference sequence). The CDR3 loop spans 14 amino acids. Trimming took 6 bases from V and 9 from J, leaving 18 bases between them.

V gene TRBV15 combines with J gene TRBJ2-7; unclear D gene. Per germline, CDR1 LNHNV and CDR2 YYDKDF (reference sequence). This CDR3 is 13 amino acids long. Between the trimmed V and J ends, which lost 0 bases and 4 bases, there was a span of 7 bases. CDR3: CATSRDQMYEQYF. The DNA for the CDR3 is TGTGCCACCAGCAGAGATCAGATGTACGAGCAGTACTTC. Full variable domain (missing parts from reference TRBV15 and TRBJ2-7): DAMVIQNPRYQVTQFGKPVTLSCSQTLNHNVMYWYQQKSSQAPKLLFHYYDKDFNNEADTPDNFQSRRPNTSFCFLDIRSPGLGDTAMYLCATSRDQMYEQYFGPGTRLTVT.

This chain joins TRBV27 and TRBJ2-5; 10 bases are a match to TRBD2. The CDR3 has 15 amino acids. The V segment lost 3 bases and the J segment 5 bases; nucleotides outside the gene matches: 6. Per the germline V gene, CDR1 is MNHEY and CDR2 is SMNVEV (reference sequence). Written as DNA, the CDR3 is TGTGCCAGCAGTTTCTTAGCGGGGGGCGGGGAGACCCAGTACTTC. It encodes CASSFLAGGGETQYF.

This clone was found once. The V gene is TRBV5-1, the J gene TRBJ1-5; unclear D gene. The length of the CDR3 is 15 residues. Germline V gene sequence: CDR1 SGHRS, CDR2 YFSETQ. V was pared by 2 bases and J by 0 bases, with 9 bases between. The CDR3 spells CASSLYGNSNQPQHF. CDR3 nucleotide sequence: TGCGCCAGCAGCTTATATGGAAATAGCAATCAGCCCCAGCATTTT.

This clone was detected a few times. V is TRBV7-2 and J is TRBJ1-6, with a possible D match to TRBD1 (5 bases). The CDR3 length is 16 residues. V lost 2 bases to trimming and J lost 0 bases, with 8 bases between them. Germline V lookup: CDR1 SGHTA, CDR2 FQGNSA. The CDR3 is CASSLRGGSYNSPLHF. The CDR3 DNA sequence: TGTGCCAGCAGCTTACGGGGCGGCTCCTATAATTCACCCCTCCACTTT.

The CDR3 bases are TGTGCCAGCTCACCACCGAAGGGACAGGGCGGGATCGAGCAGTACTTC. It translates to CASSPPKGQGGIEQYF. This chain connects TRBV18 to TRBJ2-7; TRBD1 matches at 9 bases. Germline CDR1 KGHSH, CDR2 LQKENI. V gave up 0 bases and J gave up 6 bases; unmatched junction bases: 9. CDR3 size: 16 residues.

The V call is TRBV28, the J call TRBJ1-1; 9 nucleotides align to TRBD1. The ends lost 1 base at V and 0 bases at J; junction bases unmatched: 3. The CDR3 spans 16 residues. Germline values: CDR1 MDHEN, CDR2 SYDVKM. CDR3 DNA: TGTGCCAGCAGTTTATCCGGGACAGGGTTGAACACTGAAGCTTTCTTT. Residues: CASSLSGTGLNTEAFF.

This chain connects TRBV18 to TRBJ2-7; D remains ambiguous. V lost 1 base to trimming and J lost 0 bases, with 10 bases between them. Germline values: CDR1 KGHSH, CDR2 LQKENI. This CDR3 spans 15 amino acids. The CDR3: CASSPQDGSSYEQYF. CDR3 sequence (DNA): TGTGCCAGCTCACCACAGGACGGTAGCTCCTACGAGCAGTACTTC.

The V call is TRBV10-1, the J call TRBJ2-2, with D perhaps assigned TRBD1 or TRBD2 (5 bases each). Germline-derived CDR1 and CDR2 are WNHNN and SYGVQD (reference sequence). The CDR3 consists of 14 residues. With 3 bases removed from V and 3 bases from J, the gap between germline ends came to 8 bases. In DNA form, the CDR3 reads TGCGCCAGCAGTGAAGAGGGGTACACCGGGGAGCTGTTTTTT. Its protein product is CASSEEGYTGELFF.

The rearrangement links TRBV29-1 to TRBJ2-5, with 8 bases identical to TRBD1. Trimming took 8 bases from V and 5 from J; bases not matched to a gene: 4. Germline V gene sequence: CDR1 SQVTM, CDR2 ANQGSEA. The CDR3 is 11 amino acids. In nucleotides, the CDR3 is TGCAGCATTCGGACAGGGGAGACCCAGTACTTC. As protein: CSIRTGETQYF.

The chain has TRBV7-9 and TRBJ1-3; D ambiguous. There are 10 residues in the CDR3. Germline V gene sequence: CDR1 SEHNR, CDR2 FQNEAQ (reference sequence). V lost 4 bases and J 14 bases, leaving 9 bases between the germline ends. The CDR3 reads CASSSISLYF. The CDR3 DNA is TGTGCCAGCAGCTCGATCTCCCTATATTTT.

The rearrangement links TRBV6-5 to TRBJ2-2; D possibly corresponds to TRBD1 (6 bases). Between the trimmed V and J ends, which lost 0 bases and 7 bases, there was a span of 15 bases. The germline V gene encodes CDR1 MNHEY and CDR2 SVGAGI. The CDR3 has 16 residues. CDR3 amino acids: CASSYSRDIVIGELFF. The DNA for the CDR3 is TGTGCCAGCAGTTACTCGAGGGACATTGTTATCGGGGAGCTGTTTTTT.

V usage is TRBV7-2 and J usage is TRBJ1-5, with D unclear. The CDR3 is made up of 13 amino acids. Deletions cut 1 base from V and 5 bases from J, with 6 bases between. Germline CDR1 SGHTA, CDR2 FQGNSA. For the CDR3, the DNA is TGTGCCAGCAGCTTAGGTCATCATCAGCCCCAGCATTTT. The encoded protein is CASSLGHHQPQHF.

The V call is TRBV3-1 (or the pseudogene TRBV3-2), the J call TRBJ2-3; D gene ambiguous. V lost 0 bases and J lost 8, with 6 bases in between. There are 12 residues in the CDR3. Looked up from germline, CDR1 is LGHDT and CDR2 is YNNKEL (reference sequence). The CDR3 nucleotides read TGTGCCAGCAGCCAAGAGTCCGGTACGCAGTATTTT. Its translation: CASSQESGTQYF.

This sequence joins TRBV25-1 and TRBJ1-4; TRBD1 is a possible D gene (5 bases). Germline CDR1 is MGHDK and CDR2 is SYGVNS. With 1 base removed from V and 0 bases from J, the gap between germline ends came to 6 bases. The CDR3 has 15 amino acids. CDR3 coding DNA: TGTGCCAGCAGTGAATTGGGGGCAACTAATGAAAAACTGTTTTTT. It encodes CASSELGATNEKLFF.

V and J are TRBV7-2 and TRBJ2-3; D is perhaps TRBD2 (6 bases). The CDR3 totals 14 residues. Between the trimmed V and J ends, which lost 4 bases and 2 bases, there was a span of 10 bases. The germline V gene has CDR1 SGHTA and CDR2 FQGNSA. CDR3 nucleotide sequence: TGTGCCAGCAGCTCAGGCGGGAACACAGATACGCAGTATTTT. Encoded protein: CASSSGGNTDTQYF.

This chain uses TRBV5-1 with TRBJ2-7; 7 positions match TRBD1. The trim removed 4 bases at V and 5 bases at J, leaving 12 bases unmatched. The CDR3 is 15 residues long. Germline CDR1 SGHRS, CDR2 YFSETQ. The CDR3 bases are TGCGCCAGCAGCCCAGGACAGGTACCACCCCACGAGCAGTACTTC. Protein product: CASSPGQVPPHEQYF. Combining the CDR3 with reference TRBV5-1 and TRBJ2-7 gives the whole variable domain KAGVTQTPRYLIKTRGQQVTLSCSPISGHRSVSWYQQTPGQGLQFLFEYFSETQRNKGNFPGRFSGRQFSNSRSEMNVSTLELGDSALYLCASSPGQVPPHEQYFGPGTRLTVT.

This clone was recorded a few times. The CDR3 reads CASSIARTNTGELFF. CDR3 nucleotides: TGCGCCAGCAGCATAGCCAGAACGAACACCGGGGAGCTGTTTTTT. The V gene is TRBV5-1, the J gene TRBJ2-2, with unresolved D. This CDR3 has 15 amino acids. V lost 4 bases and J lost 0, with 10 bases in between. Germline CDR1 is SGHRS and CDR2 is YFSETQ.

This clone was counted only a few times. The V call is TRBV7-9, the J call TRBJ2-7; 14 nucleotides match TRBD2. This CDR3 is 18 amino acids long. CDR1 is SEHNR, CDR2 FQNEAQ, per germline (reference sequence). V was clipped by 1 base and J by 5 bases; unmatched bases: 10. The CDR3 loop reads CASSLESGLAGEEDEQYF. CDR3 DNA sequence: TGTGCCAGCAGCTTAGAGTCGGGACTAGCGGGAGAAGAGGACGAGCAGTACTTC.

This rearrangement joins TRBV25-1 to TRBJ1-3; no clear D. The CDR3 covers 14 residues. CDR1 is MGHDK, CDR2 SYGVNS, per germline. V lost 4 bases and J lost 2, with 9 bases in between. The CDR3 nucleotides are TGTGCCAGCAGTGGAGGGATCGCTGGAAACACCATATATTTT. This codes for CASSGGIAGNTIYF.

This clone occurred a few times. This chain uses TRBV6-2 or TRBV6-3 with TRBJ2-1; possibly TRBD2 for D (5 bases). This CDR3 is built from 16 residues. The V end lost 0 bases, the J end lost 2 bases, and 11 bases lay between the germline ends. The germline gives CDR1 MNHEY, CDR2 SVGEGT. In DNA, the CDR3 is TGTGCCAGCAGTTACTCAATAGCGTATCCCTACAATGAGCAGTTCTTC. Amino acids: CASSYSIAYPYNEQFF.

CDR3 in DNA: TGTGCCAGCAGCCTCTCGTGGGACAGCAATCAGCCCCAGCATTTT. Its protein product is CASSLSWDSNQPQHF. V is TRBV6-5 and J is TRBJ1-5; perhaps TRBD1 as D (5 bases). Trimming removed 6 bases at V and 1 base at J, with 13 bases between. The CDR3 is 15 residues long. Germline CDR1 is MNHEY and CDR2 is SVGAGI.

Written as DNA, the CDR3 is TGTGCCAGCAGCCCGCTAGCGGGAAGTAACACTGAAGCTTTCTTT. This gives the protein CASSPLAGSNTEAFF. The chain employs TRBV7-7 and TRBJ1-1; D gene unclear. Germline-derived CDR1 and CDR2 are SSHAT and FNYEAQ (reference sequence). There are 15 residues in the CDR3. The V gene lost 5 bases and the J gene lost 2 bases, with 15 bases spanning the gap.

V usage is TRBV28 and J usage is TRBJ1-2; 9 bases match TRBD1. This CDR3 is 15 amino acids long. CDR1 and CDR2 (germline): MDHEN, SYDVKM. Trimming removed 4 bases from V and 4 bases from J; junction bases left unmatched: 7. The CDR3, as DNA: TGTGCCAGCAGTTCGACCCCGGGACAGGGCTATGGCTACACCTTC. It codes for CASSSTPGQGYGYTF.

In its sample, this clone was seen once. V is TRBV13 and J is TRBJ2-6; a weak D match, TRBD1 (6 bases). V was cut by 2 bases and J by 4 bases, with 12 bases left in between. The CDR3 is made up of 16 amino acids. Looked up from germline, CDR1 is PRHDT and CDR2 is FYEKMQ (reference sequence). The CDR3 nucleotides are TGTGCCAGCAGCTTAATGACAGGTTCCGGGGCCAACGTCCTGACTTTC. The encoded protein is CASSLMTGSGANVLTF.